The TCR beta chain described here comes from a study of identical twins. The CDR3 has 14 residues. Germline CDR1 is SGDLS and CDR2 is YYNGEE. The V segment lost 2 bases and the J segment 4 bases; nucleotides outside the gene matches: 1. Each CDR3 protein is one row after TCRdb ran MiXCR on the 5' RACE reads. Here the sample spans 510,000 or so distinct CDR3 sequences, roughly 15% being singletons. Points from the study as a whole: Excess twin sharing in beta out-of-frame sequences was weaker. Cord blood beta clonotypes that were abundant carried fewer insertions, and memory repertoires showed no such trend.

This clonotype was detected many times. Its antigen remains unknown. This same sample was also taken into another study, of yellow fever vaccine responses in identical twins. That source notes: Convergence reportedly seemed to mark part of the twins' vaccine T cell response, with personalization marking the rest.

The sample comprised CD4+ T cells sorted from blood. This receptor was obtained from a woman aged 18 to 35 in good health. J is TRBJ2-2 and V is TRBV9; 8 bases align to TRBD1. The DNA for the CDR3 is TGTGCCAGCAGCGTCAGGGGGCCCACCGGGGAGCTGTTTTTT. Protein sequence: CASSVRGPTGELFF.